A few counts support the clone carrying this T cell receptor (beta chain). The antigen is not known. Unique molecular identifiers were built into the TCR beta cDNA libraries. With roughly 0.85 to 11 million T cells as the source, roughly 0.5 million cDNA molecules resulted. TCRdb passed the PCR reads through MiXCR, listing each CDR3 protein once. The sample carries fewer than 850,000 distinct CDR3 sequences, roughly 27% recorded once. The record originates from a study of post-analysis software for immune sequencing data. The study, taken as a whole, reports: TRBV segments more frequent in patients than in controls numbered a few and included TRBV5-6, TRBV5-1 and TRBV20-1. When the samples were clustered directly with F measure, those that had been prepared in the same batch showed strong co-clustering. A significant reduction in normalized Chao1 diversity was observed in multiple sclerosis patients versus controls.

The CDR3 consists of 9 residues. V was cut by 6 bases and J by 9 bases, with 6 bases left in between. Germline V gene sequence: CDR1 DFQATT, CDR2 SNEGSKA (reference sequence). This receptor was taken from a girl between 10 and 17 years old with multiple sclerosis. Sequencing was done on a sample of blood. The V call is TRBV20-1, the J call TRBJ2-1; tentative D call: TRBD2 (6 bases). CDR3 amino acids: CSAGGEQFF. Here the CDR3 DNA reads TGCAGTGCGGGGGGTGAGCAGTTCTTC.